This T cell receptor (beta chain) was observed in a study of graft-versus-host responses after intestinal transplantation. Looking at the study overall: Isolated intestinal, liver-intestinal, or multivisceral transplants had been given to the recipients. All recipients were given anti-thymocyte globulin induction, and tacrolimus and steroids were then administered for around three years.

This clone is a singleton in its sample. The antigen is not known. The CDR3 spans 14 residues. Germline CDR1 and CDR2: SGDLS and YYNGEE. V was cut by 0 bases and J by 2 bases, with 9 bases left in between. The protocol was immunoSEQ multiplex PCR, while the TCRdb copy is restricted to in-frame clones and leaves out a portion. Of 40,000 to 55,000 clones in the sample, about 95% were seen once. This sequence was found in a human donor who was the organ donor for an intestinal transplant. This rearrangement joins TRBV9 to TRBJ2-7; D ambiguous. Source: unstimulated CD8+ T cells sorted from spleen or lymph node cells, taken before transplant. This chain's CDR3 is CASSVGATPYEQYF. The CDR3 bases are TGTGCCAGCAGCGTAGGCGCTACCCCCTACGAGCAGTACTTC. The full variable domain, in which reference TRBV9 and TRBJ2-7 provide the parts outside the CDR3, is DSGVTQTPKHLITATGQRVTLRCSPRSGDLSVYWYQQSLDQGLQFLIQYYNGEERAKGNILERFSAQQFPDLHSELNLSSLELGDSALYFCASSVGATPYEQYFGPGTRLTVT.